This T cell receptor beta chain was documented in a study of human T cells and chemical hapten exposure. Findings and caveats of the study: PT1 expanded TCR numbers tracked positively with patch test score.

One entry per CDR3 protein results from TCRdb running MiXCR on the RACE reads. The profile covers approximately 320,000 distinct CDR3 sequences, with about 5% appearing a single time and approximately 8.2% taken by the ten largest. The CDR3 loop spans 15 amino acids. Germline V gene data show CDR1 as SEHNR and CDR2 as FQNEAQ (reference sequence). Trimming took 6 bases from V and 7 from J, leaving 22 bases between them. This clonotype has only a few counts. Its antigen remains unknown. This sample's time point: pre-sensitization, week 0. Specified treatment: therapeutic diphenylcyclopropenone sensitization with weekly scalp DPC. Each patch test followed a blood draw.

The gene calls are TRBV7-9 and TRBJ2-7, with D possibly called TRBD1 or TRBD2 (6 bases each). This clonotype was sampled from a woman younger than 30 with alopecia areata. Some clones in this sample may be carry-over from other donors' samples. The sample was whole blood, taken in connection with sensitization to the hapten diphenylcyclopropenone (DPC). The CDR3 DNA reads TGTGCCAGCAGTTCCACCGGGGGCACCCTGAGGGAGCAGTACTTC. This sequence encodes CASSSTGGTLREQYF.